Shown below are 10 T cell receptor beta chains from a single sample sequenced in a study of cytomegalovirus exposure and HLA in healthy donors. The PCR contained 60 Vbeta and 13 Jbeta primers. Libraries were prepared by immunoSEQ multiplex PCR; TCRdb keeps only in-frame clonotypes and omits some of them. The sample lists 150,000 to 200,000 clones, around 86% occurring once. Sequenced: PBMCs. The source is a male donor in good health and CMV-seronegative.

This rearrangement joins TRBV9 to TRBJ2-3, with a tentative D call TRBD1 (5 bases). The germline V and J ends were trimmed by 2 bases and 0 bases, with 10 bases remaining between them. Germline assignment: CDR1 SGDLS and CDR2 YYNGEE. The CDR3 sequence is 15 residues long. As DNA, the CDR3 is TGTGCCAGCAGCGTCGACAGCCCTAGCACAGATACGCAGTATTTT. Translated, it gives CASSVDSPSTDTQYF.

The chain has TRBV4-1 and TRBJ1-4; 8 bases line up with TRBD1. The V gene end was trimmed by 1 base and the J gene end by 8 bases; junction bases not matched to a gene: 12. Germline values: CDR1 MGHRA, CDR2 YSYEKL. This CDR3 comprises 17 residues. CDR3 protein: CASSQGPLDRASEKLFF. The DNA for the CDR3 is TGCGCCAGCAGCCAAGGCCCCCTGGACAGGGCTTCGGAAAAACTGTTTTTT.

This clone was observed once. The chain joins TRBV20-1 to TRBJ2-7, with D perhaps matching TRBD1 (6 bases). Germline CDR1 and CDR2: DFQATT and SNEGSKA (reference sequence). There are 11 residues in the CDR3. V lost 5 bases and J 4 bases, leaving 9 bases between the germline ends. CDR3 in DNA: TGCAGTGCTCAAACAGGGTACGAGCAGTACTTC. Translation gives CSAQTGYEQYF.

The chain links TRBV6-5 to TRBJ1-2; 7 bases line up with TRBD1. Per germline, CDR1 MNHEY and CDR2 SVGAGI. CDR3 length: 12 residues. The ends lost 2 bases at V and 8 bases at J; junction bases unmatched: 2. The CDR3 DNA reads TGTGCCAGCAGTTACGGACAGGACGGCTACACCTTC. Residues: CASSYGQDGYTF.

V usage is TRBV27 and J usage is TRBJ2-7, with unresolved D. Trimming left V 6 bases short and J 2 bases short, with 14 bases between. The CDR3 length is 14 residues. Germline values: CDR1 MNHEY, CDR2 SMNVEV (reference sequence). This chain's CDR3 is CASSQTYSTYEQYF. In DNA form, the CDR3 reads TGTGCCAGCAGCCAAACTTATTCAACCTACGAGCAGTACTTC.

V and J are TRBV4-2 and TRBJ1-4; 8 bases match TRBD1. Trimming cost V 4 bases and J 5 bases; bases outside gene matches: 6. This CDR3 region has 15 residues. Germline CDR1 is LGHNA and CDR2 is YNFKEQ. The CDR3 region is CASSREQGGNEKLFF. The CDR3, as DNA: TGTGCCAGCAGCCGAGAACAGGGGGGGAATGAAAAACTGTTTTTT.

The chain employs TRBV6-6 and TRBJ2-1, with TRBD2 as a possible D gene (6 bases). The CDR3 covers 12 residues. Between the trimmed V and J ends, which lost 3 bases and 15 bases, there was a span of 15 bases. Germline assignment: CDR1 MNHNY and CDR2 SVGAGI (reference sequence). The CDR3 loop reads CASSYSGTLLFF. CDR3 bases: TGTGCCAGCAGTTATTCCGGGACTCTTCTGTTCTTC.

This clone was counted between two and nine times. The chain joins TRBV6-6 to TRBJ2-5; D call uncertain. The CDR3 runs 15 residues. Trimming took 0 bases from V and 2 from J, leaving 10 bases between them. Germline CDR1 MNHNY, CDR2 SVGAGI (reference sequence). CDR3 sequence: CASSYSALSQETQYF. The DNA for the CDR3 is TGTGCCAGCAGTTACTCGGCACTATCACAAGAGACCCAGTACTTC.

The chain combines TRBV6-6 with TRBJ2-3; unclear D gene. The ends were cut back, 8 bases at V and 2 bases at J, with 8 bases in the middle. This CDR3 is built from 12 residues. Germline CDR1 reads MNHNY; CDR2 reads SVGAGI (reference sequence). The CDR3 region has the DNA TGTGCCAGCGGTTTATTCACAGATACGCAGTATTTT. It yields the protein CASGLFTDTQYF.

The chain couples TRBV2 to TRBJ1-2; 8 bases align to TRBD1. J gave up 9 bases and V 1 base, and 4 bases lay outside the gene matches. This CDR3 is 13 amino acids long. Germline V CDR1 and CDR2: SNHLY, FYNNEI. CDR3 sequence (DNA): TGTGCCAGCAGTGAAGTGAGGACAGGGAGCTACACCTTC. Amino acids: CASSEVRTGSYTF.